A single sample gave rise to the 15 T cell receptor beta chains below, sequenced in a study of blood T cell repertoires in COVID-19. TCRdb's table, derived via immunoSEQ multiplex PCR, lists solely in-frame clones and lacks some. Of fewer than 350,000 clones in the sample, around 90% were seen once. The sequenced sample was peripheral blood. The receptors were gathered from a man younger than 45 with COVID-19, enrolled during active disease.

This clone was seen only once. V gene TRBV2 combines with J gene TRBJ1-2; TRBD1 is a possible D gene (5 bases). Germline CDR1 is SNHLY and CDR2 is FYNNEI. Trimming cost V 6 bases and J 2 bases, with 16 bases left between them. The CDR3 has 15 amino acids. CDR3 sequence (DNA): TGTGCCAGCAGGAGCTCCTGGGCAGGGAACTATGGCTACACCTTC. The encoded protein is CASRSSWAGNYGYTF.

The genes are TRBV19 and TRBJ2-5; no clear D gene. Germline assignment: CDR1 LNHDA and CDR2 SQIVND (reference sequence). V was cut by 7 bases and J by 1 base, with 13 bases left in between. The CDR3 extends over 14 amino acids. DNA for the CDR3: TGTGCCAGTACCGGCAGGTACACCCAAGAGACCCAGTACTTC. Amino acid sequence: CASTGRYTQETQYF.

The chain has TRBV7-3 and TRBJ2-1, with 9 bases lining up with TRBD2. Germline V CDR1 and CDR2: SGHTA, FQGTGA. The CDR3 runs to 16 residues. Losses at the gene ends were 1 base for V and 7 bases for J; bases not matched to a gene: 8. The CDR3 protein is CASSLMPSGTVNEQFF. In DNA, the CDR3 is TGTGCCAGCAGCTTAATGCCTAGCGGGACAGTGAATGAGCAGTTCTTC.

This clone was counted a single time. Other DNA sequences in the same sample also yield this CDR3. The V call is TRBV14, the J call TRBJ2-1, with D unresolved. Trimming cost V 3 bases and J 6 bases, with 12 bases left between them. Germline V lookup: CDR1 SGHDN, CDR2 FVKESK. This CDR3 is built from 14 residues. Here the CDR3 DNA reads TGTGCCAGCAGCCACGACACCGAAGGCAATGAGCAGTTCTTC. Amino acids: CASSHDTEGNEQFF.

The chain combines TRBV4-1 with TRBJ2-7; D may be TRBD2 (5 bases). This CDR3 has 12 residues. Germline values: CDR1 MGHRA, CDR2 YSYEKL. V lost 1 base and J lost 9, with 10 bases in between. In nucleotides, the CDR3 is TGCGCCAGCAGCCAAGTAGGAGGACTGCAGTACTTC. Its translation: CASSQVGGLQYF.

This clone was picked up a small number of times. This chain links TRBV10-1 with TRBJ1-1; 8 nucleotides align to TRBD1. Unmatched junction bases numbered 12, after V lost 0 bases and J lost 0 bases. Germline V gene lookup returns CDR1 WNHNN and CDR2 SYGVQD (reference sequence). The CDR3 runs 19 residues. CDR3 protein: CASSESRRQGCNVNTEAFF. Written as DNA, the CDR3 is TGCGCCAGCAGTGAGTCTCGCAGACAGGGGTGTAACGTGAACACTGAAGCTTTCTTT.

The chain couples TRBV28 to TRBJ2-2, with a weak D call TRBD2 (5 bases). The CDR3 length is 18 residues. With 3 bases removed from V and 3 bases from J, the gap between germline ends came to 20 bases. Germline CDR1 MDHEN, CDR2 SYDVKM. Here the CDR3 reads CASSFLSLLVGDTGELFF. The CDR3 DNA reads as TGTGCCAGCAGTTTTCTCTCCCTACTAGTCGGGGACACCGGGGAGCTGTTTTTT.

The V call is TRBV7-3, the J call TRBJ1-4; no reliable D call. V was pared by 4 bases and J by 7 bases, with 16 bases between. The CDR3 has 15 residues. Germline V lookup: CDR1 SGHTA, CDR2 FQGTGA. The CDR3 region has the DNA TGTGCCAGCAGCTCCTGGGAAAGTGCGGGTGAAAAACTGTTTTTT. Amino acid sequence: CASSSWESAGEKLFF. Looking up the rest from reference TRBV7-3 and TRBJ1-4 gives the full variable domain: GAGVSQTPSNKVTEKGKYVELRCDPISGHTALYWYRQSLGQGPEFLIYFQGTGAADDSGLPNDRFFAVRPEGSVSTLKIQRTERGDSAVYLCASSSWESAGEKLFFGSGTQLSVL.

This chain uses TRBV2 with TRBJ1-2; the match to TRBD1 covers 9 bases. The CDR3 has 16 amino acids. The V gene's germline CDR1 is SNHLY and CDR2 FYNNEI. Trimming cost V 10 bases and J 1 base; bases outside gene matches: 13. This CDR3 reads CANAPGTGTDNYGYTF. In DNA, the CDR3 is TGTGCCAACGCGCCCGGGACAGGGACCGATAACTATGGCTACACCTTC.

The V and J genes are TRBV5-6 and TRBJ1-1; 7 nucleotides align to TRBD1. The trim removed 1 base at V and 4 bases at J, leaving 4 bases unmatched. CDR3 length: 14 residues. From germline, CDR1 is SGHDT and CDR2 YYEEEE. The CDR3 nucleotides are TGTGCCAGCAGCTTGTTATCAGGGGGCACTGAAGCTTTCTTT. Translated: CASSLLSGGTEAFF.

Remarks on this clone: An end of the junction differs from the germline gene, which may be a read error. This sequence joins TRBV18 and TRBJ1-2; the D is unclear. CDR1 and CDR2 from the germline V gene are KGHSH and LQKENI. The CDR3 has 11 residues. CDR3 sequence: CASSPRRERIF. Here the CDR3 DNA reads TGTGCCAGCTCACCTAGGAGGGAAAGGATCTTC.

This clone came up once. This sequence joins TRBV4-3 and TRBJ1-1, with unresolved D. Trimming removed 5 bases from V and 7 bases from J, with 11 bases in between. Looked up from germline, CDR1 is LGHNA and CDR2 is YSLEER. This CDR3 is built from 12 residues. CDR3 sequence reads: CASSDRGGEAFF. The CDR3 DNA is TGCGCCAGCAGCGACCGGGGTGGTGAAGCTTTCTTT.

V gene TRBV18 combines with J gene TRBJ2-5; D is unresolved. The CDR3 extends over 14 amino acids. V lost 1 base and J lost 1, with 7 bases in between. CDR1 and CDR2 from the germline V gene are KGHSH and LQKENI. CDR3 nucleotide sequence: TGTGCCAGCTCACCACGACAAGTCCAAGAGACCCAGTACTTC. Residues: CASSPRQVQETQYF.

The J gene is TRBJ1-5, the V gene TRBV5-8; the D is unclear. CDR1 and CDR2 (germline): SGHTS, YDEGEE. The CDR3 spans 14 residues. Trimming shortened V by 0 bases and J by 2 bases, and 6 bases separated the two germline ends. The CDR3 loop reads CASSLVSGNQPQHF. CDR3 nucleotide sequence: TGTGCCAGCAGCTTGGTCTCCGGCAATCAGCCCCAGCATTTT. Drawing the rest from reference TRBV5-8 and TRBJ1-5, the complete variable domain is EAGVTQSPTHLIKTRGQQATLRCSPISGHTSVYWYQQALGLGLQFLLWYDEGEERNRGNFPPRFSGRQFPNYSSELNVNALELEDSALYLCASSLVSGNQPQHFGDGTRLSIL.

This clone was seen just once. V usage is TRBV9 and J usage is TRBJ2-3; TRBD2 matches 13 bases. J gave up 2 bases and V 4 bases, and 4 bases lay outside the gene matches. This CDR3 spans 16 amino acids. Germline V gives CDR1 SGDLS, CDR2 YYNGEE. The CDR3 coding sequence is TGTGCCAGCAGCACGGGACTAGCGGGGATCACAGATACGCAGTATTTT. Encoded protein: CASSTGLAGITDTQYF. Complete variable domain (other parts from reference TRBV9 and TRBJ2-3): DSGVTQTPKHLITATGQRVTLRCSPRSGDLSVYWYQQSLDQGLQFLIQYYNGEERAKGNILERFSAQQFPDLHSELNLSSLELGDSALYFCASSTGLAGITDTQYFGPGTRLTVL.